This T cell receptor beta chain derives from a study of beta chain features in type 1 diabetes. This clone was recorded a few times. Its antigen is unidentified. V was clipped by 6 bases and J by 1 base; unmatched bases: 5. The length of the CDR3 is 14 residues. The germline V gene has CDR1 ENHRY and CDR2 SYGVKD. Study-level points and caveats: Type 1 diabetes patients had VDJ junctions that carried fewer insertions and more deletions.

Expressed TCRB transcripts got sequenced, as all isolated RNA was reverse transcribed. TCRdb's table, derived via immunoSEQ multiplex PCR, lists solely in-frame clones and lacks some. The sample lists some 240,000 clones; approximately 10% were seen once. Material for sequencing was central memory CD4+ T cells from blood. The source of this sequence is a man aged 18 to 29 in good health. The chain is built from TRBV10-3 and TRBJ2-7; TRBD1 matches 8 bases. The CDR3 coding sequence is TGTGCCATCAGACCGGGACAGGCTTCCTACGAGCAGTACTTC. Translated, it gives CAIRPGQASYEQYF.